This passage covers 19 T cell receptor beta chains from one sample sequenced in a study of cytomegalovirus exposure and HLA in healthy donors (dated by TCRdb to 2016 to 2017). Library creation used the immunoSEQ multiplex PCR assay. For the multiplex PCR, a mixture combining 60 forward primers for TCR Vbeta segments and 13 reverse primers for TCR Jbeta segments was used. In its TCRdb copy, this immuneACCESS table keeps in-frame sequences only and misses some clones. Where compared with another copy, unresolved V genes explain less than half of these, and the others have no known cause. Across this sample there are around 70,000 clones, with approximately 60% seen only once. The biggest ten clones account for around 3% of the sample. The material sequenced was PBMCs. The receptor source for this set is a man aged 25 to 40 in good health and CMV-seronegative.

This chain connects TRBV30 to TRBJ1-4; 7 positions agree with TRBD1. Per the germline V gene, CDR1 is GTSNPN and CDR2 is SVGIG (reference sequence). Trimming took 0 bases from V and 0 from J; bases not matched to a gene: 7. The CDR3 runs to 17 residues. The CDR3 bases are TGTGCCTGGAGTGTCACAGGGGTCGTTCCAACTAATGAAAAACTGTTTTTT. Translating gives CAWSVTGVVPTNEKLFF.

The chain carries TRBV4-1 and TRBJ2-7, with TRBD1 identical over 11 bases. Per the germline V gene, CDR1 is MGHRA and CDR2 is YSYEKL. J lost 7 bases, V lost 0 bases, and 8 bases had no gene match. This CDR3 spans 16 amino acids. The CDR3 reads CASSQDPGQGAEEQYF. The CDR3 DNA reads TGCGCCAGCAGCCAAGATCCAGGACAGGGGGCGGAGGAGCAGTACTTC.

This clone showed up just a few times. V gene TRBV28 combines with J gene TRBJ1-2, with D possibly being TRBD1 (6 bases). The length of the CDR3 is 12 residues. The germline V gene encodes CDR1 MDHEN and CDR2 SYDVKM. The V gene lost 6 bases and the J gene lost 5 bases, with 10 bases spanning the gap. The CDR3 region has the DNA TGTGCCAGCAGCCGGACAGTTTATGGCTACACCTTC. Translated, it gives CASSRTVYGYTF.

V gene TRBV7-6 combines with J gene TRBJ1-1; TRBD1 might be the D (6 bases). Germline loops: CDR1 SGHVS, CDR2 FNYEAQ. This CDR3 has 16 amino acids. Trimming removed 1 base from V and 0 bases from J, with 12 bases in between. CDR3 region: CASSLEKQGMNTEAFF. The CDR3 DNA reads as TGTGCCAGCAGCTTAGAAAAACAGGGAATGAACACTGAAGCTTTCTTT.

V and J are TRBV5-6 and TRBJ1-6; 11 nucleotides match TRBD1. Germline V CDR1 and CDR2: SGHDT, YYEEEE. The CDR3 is 14 residues long. The junction had 0 bases not matched to a gene; V was cut back by 3 bases and J by 7 bases. DNA of the CDR3: TGTGCCAGCAGCTGGGACAGGGGGAATTCACCCCTCCACTTT. Residues: CASSWDRGNSPLHF.

This clone was seen only a few times. This sequence joins TRBV5-1 and TRBJ1-2, with 10 bases fitting TRBD1. Germline V CDR1 and CDR2: SGHRS, YFSETQ. The CDR3 has 14 amino acids. V shed 4 bases and J 8 bases; nucleotides not matched to a gene: 8. In DNA form, the CDR3 reads TGCGCCAGCAGCGCCGGACAGGGGGAGAGGGGCTACACCTTC. Its protein product is CASSAGQGERGYTF.

The gene calls are TRBV19 and TRBJ2-5; D gene uncertain. Per the germline V gene, CDR1 is LNHDA and CDR2 is SQIVND (reference sequence). Trimming took off 5 bases at V and 7 bases at J, with 11 bases between the two ends. The CDR3 consists of 12 residues. CDR3: CASSSSYGTQYF. The DNA of the CDR3 is TGTGCCAGTAGTTCCTCATACGGGACCCAGTACTTC.

This rearrangement joins TRBV19 to TRBJ1-2; 7 bases fit TRBD1. The J segment lost 1 base and the V segment lost 1 base, leaving 0 bases of the junction unmatched. CDR1 LNHDA and CDR2 SQIVND come from the germline V gene (reference sequence). This CDR3 region has 14 residues. The CDR3 protein is CASSIGDSNYGYTF. The DNA for the CDR3 is TGTGCCAGTAGTATAGGGGACAGTAACTATGGCTACACCTTC.

On this clone itself: At one boundary the junction diverges from the germline segment, which might be a read error. V gene TRBV13 combines with J gene TRBJ1-1; a weak D match, TRBD1 (5 bases). Per germline, CDR1 PRHDT and CDR2 FYEKMQ (reference sequence). CDR3 size: 14 residues. In nucleotides, the CDR3 is TGTGCAAGCAGCTTAACGGGGGTGGATACTGAAGCTTTCTTT. Protein sequence: CASSLTGVDTEAFF.

This clone was found a few times. The chain employs TRBV29-1 and TRBJ2-1; possibly TRBD2 for D (7 bases). With 6 bases removed from V and 6 bases from J, the gap between germline ends came to 18 bases. Germline V lookup: CDR1 SQVTM, CDR2 ANQGSEA. The CDR3 runs to 14 residues. CDR3 loop: CSVQGGGTVNEQFF. CDR3 nucleotides: TGCAGCGTCCAAGGGGGAGGGACCGTCAATGAGCAGTTCTTC.

The V and J genes are TRBV9 and TRBJ2-7; TRBD1 aligns across 9 bases. The junction had 8 bases not matched to a gene; V was cut back by 1 base and J by 0 bases. Germline V lookup: CDR1 SGDLS, CDR2 YYNGEE. The CDR3 consists of 17 residues. Written as DNA, the CDR3 is TGTGCCAGCAGCGTAAGGGACAGGGTTGGAAGCTCCTACGAGCAGTACTTC. Protein: CASSVRDRVGSSYEQYF.

This clone has more than one count but fewer than ten. The chain carries TRBV25-1 and TRBJ1-3, with D tentatively TRBD1 (6 bases). The V gene's germline CDR1 is MGHDK and CDR2 SYGVNS. This CDR3 spans 15 amino acids. V shed 6 bases and J shed 4 bases, with 16 bases lying between them. CDR3 region: CASRPIGGLGNTIYF. The CDR3 DNA reads TGTGCCAGCAGACCTATTGGGGGCTTAGGAAACACCATATATTTT.

This sequence joins TRBV14 and TRBJ2-7, with a weak D call TRBD1 (6 bases). This CDR3 is 14 amino acids long. Germline assignment: CDR1 SGHDN and CDR2 FVKESK. Between the trimmed V and J ends, which lost 0 bases and 7 bases, there was a span of 13 bases. CDR3 nucleotide sequence: TGTGCCAGCAGCCAAGAACGACAGGTTCGAGAGCAGTACTTC. Its translation: CASSQERQVREQYF.

This clone was observed once. The rearrangement links TRBV11-1 to TRBJ2-7; TRBD1 might be the D (6 bases). This CDR3 comprises 16 residues. Trimming stripped 5 bases from V and 2 bases from J, with 19 bases between. Germline CDR1 and CDR2: SGHAT and FQDESV (reference sequence). The CDR3 DNA is TGTGCCAGCAGCCTTACTCCGGGGACACCTCCCTACGAGCAGTACTTC. This translates into CASSLTPGTPPYEQYF. Full variable domain (outside the CDR3, taken from reference TRBV11-1 and TRBJ2-7): EAEVAQSPRYKITEKSQAVAFWCDPISGHATLYWYRQILGQGPELLVQFQDESVVDDSQLPKDRFSAERLKGVDSTLKIQPAELGDSAMYLCASSLTPGTPPYEQYFGPGTRLTVT.

V gene TRBV2 combines with J gene TRBJ2-5; tentatively, D is TRBD2 (6 bases). Germline V lookup: CDR1 SNHLY, CDR2 FYNNEI. The CDR3 is 13 residues long. V shed 4 bases and J shed 5 bases, with 11 bases lying between them. CDR3 bases: TGTGCCAGCAGTGCCGGGGGAGGTGAGACCCAGTACTTC. Translated, it gives CASSAGGGETQYF.

The J gene is TRBJ1-6, the V gene TRBV5-1; D is possibly TRBD1 (6 bases). The V end lost 1 base, the J end lost 4 bases, and 6 bases lay between the germline ends. The CDR3 contains 14 residues. Germline values: CDR1 SGHRS, CDR2 YFSETQ. The CDR3 nucleotides read TGCGCCAGCAGCTTGACAGGGTATAATTCACCCCTCCACTTT. It specifies CASSLTGYNSPLHF.

In the case of this clone: Distinct nucleotide sequences in the sample also encode this CDR3. The V and J genes are TRBV7-8 and TRBJ1-6, with D perhaps TRBD1 (6 bases). V lost 4 bases to trimming and J lost 5 bases, with 9 bases between them. Germline V gene sequence: CDR1 SGHVS, CDR2 FQNEAQ. The CDR3 runs 14 residues. CDR3 loop: CASSSTGHNSPLHF. The CDR3 DNA is TGTGCCAGCAGCTCGACAGGTCATAATTCACCCCTCCACTTT.

The chain uses TRBV6-5 and TRBJ2-5; 8 nucleotides match TRBD1. The last part of the DNA fits TRBJ2-7 better; the J call may be wrong. The CDR3 loop spans 15 amino acids. Germline CDR1 reads MNHEY; CDR2 reads SVGAGI. In DNA form, the CDR3 reads TGTGCCAGCAGTTACTTGGACAGGGTCAGGTACGAGCAGTACTTC. Translated: CASSYLDRVRYEQYF.

The rearrangement uses TRBV7-2 and TRBJ2-2; D gene uncertain. Germline V gene sequence: CDR1 SGHTA, CDR2 FQGNSA. Trimming removed 6 bases from V and 2 bases from J, with 10 bases in between. The CDR3 runs 14 residues. CDR3 sequence (DNA): TGTGCCAGCAGTCACGACTCTAACACCGGGGAGCTGTTTTTT. Translating gives CASSHDSNTGELFF.